The T cell receptor beta chain described here comes from a study of T cells in Graves' hyperthyroidism and ophthalmopathy. Thyroid ultrasound, orbital computed tomography, clinical symptoms, and serum thyroxine and TRAb underpinned diagnoses. The CDR3 is 18 amino acids. J was trimmed by 0 bases and V by 7 bases; bases with no gene match: 11. The germline gives CDR1 PRHDT, CDR2 FYEKMQ (reference sequence). Template material for amplifying TCR beta CDR3 regions consisted of RNA transcripts. HTBI primers were the set used in a first-round RT-PCR of the TCR CDR3. TCRdb processed the multiplex PCR reads anew with MiXCR; each CDR3 protein has one entry. This sample carries approximately 400,000 distinct CDR3 sequences, about 16% of them seen once, and the ten largest clones take around a third.

Sequences were obtained from blood. This sequence joins TRBV13 and TRBJ2-6; TRBD1 matches at 8 bases. This receptor was obtained from a woman in her twenties or thirties with Graves' hyperthyroidism. CDR3 DNA sequence: TGTGCCAGCACCCCAGGGGGCAGGGGAAACTCTGGGGCCAACGTCCTGACTTTC. It codes for CASTPGGRGNSGANVLTF.